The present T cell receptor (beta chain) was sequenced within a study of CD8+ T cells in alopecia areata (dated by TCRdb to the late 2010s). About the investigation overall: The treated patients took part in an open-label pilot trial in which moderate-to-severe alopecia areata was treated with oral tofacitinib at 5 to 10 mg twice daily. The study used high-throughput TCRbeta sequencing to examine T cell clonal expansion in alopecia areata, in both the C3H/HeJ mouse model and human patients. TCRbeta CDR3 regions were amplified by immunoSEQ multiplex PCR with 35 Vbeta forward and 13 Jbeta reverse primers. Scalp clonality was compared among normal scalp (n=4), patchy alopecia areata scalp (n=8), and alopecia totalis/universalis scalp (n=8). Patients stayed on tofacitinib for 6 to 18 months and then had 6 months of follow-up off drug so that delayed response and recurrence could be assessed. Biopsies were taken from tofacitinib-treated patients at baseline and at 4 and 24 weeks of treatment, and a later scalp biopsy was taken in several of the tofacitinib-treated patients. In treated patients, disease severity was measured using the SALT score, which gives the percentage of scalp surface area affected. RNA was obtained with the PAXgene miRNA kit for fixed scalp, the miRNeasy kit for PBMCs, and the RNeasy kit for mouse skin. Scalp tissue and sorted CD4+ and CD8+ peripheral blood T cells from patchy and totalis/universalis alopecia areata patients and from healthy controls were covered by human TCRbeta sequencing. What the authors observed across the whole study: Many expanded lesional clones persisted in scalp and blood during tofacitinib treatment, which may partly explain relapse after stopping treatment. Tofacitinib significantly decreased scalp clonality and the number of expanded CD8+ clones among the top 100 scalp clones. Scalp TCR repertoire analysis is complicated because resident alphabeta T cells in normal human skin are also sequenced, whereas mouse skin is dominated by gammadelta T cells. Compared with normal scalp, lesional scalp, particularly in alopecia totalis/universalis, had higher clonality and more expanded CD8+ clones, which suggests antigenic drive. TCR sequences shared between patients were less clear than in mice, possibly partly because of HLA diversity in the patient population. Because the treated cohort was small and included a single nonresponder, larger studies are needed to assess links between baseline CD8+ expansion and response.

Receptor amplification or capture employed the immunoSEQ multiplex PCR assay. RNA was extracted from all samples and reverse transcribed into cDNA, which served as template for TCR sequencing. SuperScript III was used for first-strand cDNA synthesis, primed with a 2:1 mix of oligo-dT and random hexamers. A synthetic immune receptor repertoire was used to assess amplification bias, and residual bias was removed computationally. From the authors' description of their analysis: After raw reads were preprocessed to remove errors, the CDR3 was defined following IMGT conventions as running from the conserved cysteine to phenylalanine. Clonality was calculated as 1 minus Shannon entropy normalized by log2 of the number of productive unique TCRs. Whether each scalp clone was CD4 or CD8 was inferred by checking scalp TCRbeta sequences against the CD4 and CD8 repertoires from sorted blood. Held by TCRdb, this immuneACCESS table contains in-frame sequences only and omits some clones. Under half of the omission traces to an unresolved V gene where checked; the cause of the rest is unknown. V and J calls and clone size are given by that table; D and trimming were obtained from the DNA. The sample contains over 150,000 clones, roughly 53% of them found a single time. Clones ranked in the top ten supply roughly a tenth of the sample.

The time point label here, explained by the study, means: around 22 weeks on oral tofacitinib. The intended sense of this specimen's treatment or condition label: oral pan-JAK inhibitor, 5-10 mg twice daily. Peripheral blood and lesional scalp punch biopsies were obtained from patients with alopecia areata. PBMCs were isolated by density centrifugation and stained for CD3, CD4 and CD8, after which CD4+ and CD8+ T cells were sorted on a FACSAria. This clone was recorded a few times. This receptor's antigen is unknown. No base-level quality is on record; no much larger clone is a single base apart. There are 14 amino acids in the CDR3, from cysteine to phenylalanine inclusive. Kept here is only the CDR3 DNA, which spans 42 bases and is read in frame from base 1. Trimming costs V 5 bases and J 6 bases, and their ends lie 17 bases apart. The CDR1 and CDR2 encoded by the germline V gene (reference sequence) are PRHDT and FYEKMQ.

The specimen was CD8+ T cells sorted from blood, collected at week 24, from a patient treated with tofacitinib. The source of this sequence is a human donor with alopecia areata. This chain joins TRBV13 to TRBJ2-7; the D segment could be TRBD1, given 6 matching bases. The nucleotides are TGTGCCAGCAGCAGAGGCCAGGGGACCCTCGAGCAGTACTTC. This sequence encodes CASSRGQGTLEQYF.